The sequence of this T cell receptor beta chain was determined in a study of regulatory T cells in long-lasting Graves disease. Turning to this clonotype: Its specificity is unknown.

Study-wide findings and caveats: A reduction in accuracy may have resulted from the small sample size.

Arm-PCR of CDR3 regions and iRepertoire HTBI primers were used to build TCR beta libraries. MiXCR, run by TCRdb on the multiplex PCR reads, gives a single entry per CDR3 protein. The repertoire holds approximately 690,000 distinct CDR3 sequences, with 30% as singletons. J gave up 6 bases and V 4 bases, and 3 bases lay outside the gene matches. This CDR3 comprises 15 residues. Described time point: persistent/refractory GD, antithyroid drugs over 5 years with positive TRAb. With RNA extracted from PBMCs as input, the TCR library was made. The source material was peripheral blood mononuclear cells (PBMCs), sampled when the disease was refractory, from a patient treated with antithyroid drugs. The TCR comes from a female donor with Graves disease. This rearrangement joins TRBV12-3 or TRBV12-4 to TRBJ2-1, with 13 bases matching TRBD2. The CDR3 protein is CASSSGLAGVNEQFF. DNA of the CDR3: TGTGCCAGCAGTTCTGGACTAGCGGGAGTCAATGAGCAGTTCTTC.